This T cell receptor beta chain was recovered during a study of T cell responses to AZD1222 COVID-19 vaccine. Overall study results and limits: Baseline serology detected seropositivity in only six AZD1222 recipients. Two AZD1222 administrations were followed by greater Spike-specific TCR breadth and depth. Females made up more of the donors, who were largely white British, and clonal diversity may have come out too low. Epitopes outside B.1.351 and B.1.1.7 mutated regions reportedly drew nearly half of spike TCRs.

Germline V gene data show CDR1 as SGHTS and CDR2 as YDEGEE. The V and J ends lost 4 bases and 3 bases respectively, with 11 bases between them. This CDR3 comprises 13 residues. Sequenced by immunoSEQ multiplex PCR; TCRdb stores in-frame clones only, minus some. The data contain more than 150,000 clones, 75% to 90% of them singletons. This clone was picked up one time. Its antigen remains unknown. The specimen was peripheral blood, collected on day 0 of MenACWY control vaccination. The receptor was isolated from an adult in good health. The J gene is TRBJ2-7, the V gene TRBV5-8, with D maybe TRBD2 (5 bases). The DNA for the CDR3 is TGTGCCAGCAGCCTCGCCGGGAACTACGAGCAGTACTTC. Translated, it gives CASSLAGNYEQYF. The full variable domain, completed using reference TRBV5-8 and TRBJ2-7, is EAGVTQSPTHLIKTRGQQATLRCSPISGHTSVYWYQQALGLGLQFLLWYDEGEERNRGNFPPRFSGRQFPNYSSELNVNALELEDSALYLCASSLAGNYEQYFGPGTRLTVT.